A single sample is the source of the 14 T cell receptor beta chains below, sequenced in a study of cytomegalovirus exposure and HLA in healthy donors. PCR used 60 Vbeta primers and 13 Jbeta primers. TCRdb keeps only in-frame clones here, not all; method: immunoSEQ multiplex PCR. The table records roughly 200,000 clones, over 65% of them present only once. Sequenced input: PBMCs. The receptors derive from a woman aged 30 to 39 in good health and CMV-seronegative.

This clone turned up a few times. The CDR3 DNA sequence: TGTGCCAGCAGCCAAGTGGCATCTCACTATGGCTACACCTTC. As protein: CASSQVASHYGYTF. The chain links TRBV4-2 to TRBJ1-2; D ambiguous. Germline V gene data show CDR1 as LGHNA and CDR2 as YNFKEQ. V lost 1 base to trimming and J lost 3 bases, with 9 bases between them. This CDR3 region has 14 residues.

The chain couples TRBV30 to TRBJ2-7, with 13 bases aligning to TRBD2. Trimming removed 3 bases from V and 3 bases from J; junction bases left unmatched: 11. Germline V gives CDR1 GTSNPN, CDR2 SVGIG (reference sequence). The CDR3 spans 17 residues. The CDR3 reads CAWRHGILAGGGYEQYF. The CDR3 nucleotides are TGTGCCTGGAGACACGGAATACTAGCGGGGGGGGGCTACGAGCAGTACTTC.

This chain connects TRBV13 to TRBJ2-5; 8 bases align to TRBD1. The germline gives CDR1 PRHDT, CDR2 FYEKMQ (reference sequence). This CDR3 spans 14 amino acids. V dropped 5 bases and J dropped 5; count of bases not matched to a gene: 7. In DNA form, the CDR3 reads TGTGCCAGCAGCCTCGGGACAGGTTGGGAGACCCAGTACTTC. Protein: CASSLGTGWETQYF.

This clone was counted between two and nine times. The J gene is TRBJ2-1, the V gene TRBV30, with 8 bases lining up with TRBD1. The CDR3 runs to 16 residues. CDR1 GTSNPN and CDR2 SVGIG come from the germline V gene (reference sequence). V trimming: 1 base; J trimming: 0 bases; junction bases outside the gene matches: 5. CDR3 amino acids: CAWSGQGLSSYNEQFF. DNA of the CDR3: TGTGCCTGGAGTGGACAGGGGTTAAGCTCCTACAATGAGCAGTTCTTC.

This clone was recorded a few times. This chain joins TRBV7-9 and TRBJ2-1; D is perhaps TRBD1 (6 bases). From germline, CDR1 is SEHNR and CDR2 FQNEAQ (reference sequence). Between the trimmed V and J ends, which lost 2 bases and 4 bases, there was a span of 15 bases. CDR3 length equals 16 residues. The CDR3 coding sequence is TGTGCCAGCAGCTTATCGGCAGGGGACCTATACAATGAGCAGTTCTTC. It encodes CASSLSAGDLYNEQFF.

CDR3 nucleotide sequence: TGTGCCAGCAGCGTAGTCGGGGTCTCCTACAATGAGCAGTTCTTC. Its protein product is CASSVVGVSYNEQFF. The V gene is TRBV9, the J gene TRBJ2-1, with D tentatively TRBD2 (5 bases). Germline-derived CDR1 and CDR2 are SGDLS and YYNGEE. This CDR3 spans 15 amino acids. V was cut by 0 bases and J by 0 bases, with 7 bases left in between.

CDR3 in DNA: TGTGCCAGTAGTGACAGGGCAAATAGCAATCAGCCCCAGCATTTT. Translating it yields CASSDRANSNQPQHF. The V call is TRBV19, the J call TRBJ1-5; 7 bases agree with TRBD1. The CDR3 runs to 15 residues. Germline V lookup: CDR1 LNHDA, CDR2 SQIVND (reference sequence). The trim removed 5 bases at V and 0 bases at J, leaving 4 bases unmatched.

The rearrangement links TRBV19 to TRBJ2-5; TRBD2 aligns across 10 bases. The J segment lost 6 bases and the V segment lost 4 bases, leaving 2 bases of the junction unmatched. CDR1 is LNHDA, CDR2 SQIVND, per germline (reference sequence). CDR3 length equals 13 residues. CDR3 amino acids: CASSTSGGKTQYF. The DNA of the CDR3 is TGTGCCAGTAGTACTAGCGGGGGTAAGACCCAGTACTTC.

The gene calls are TRBV5-1 and TRBJ2-3; no clear D gene. Germline assignment: CDR1 SGHRS and CDR2 YFSETQ. Deletions cut 3 bases from V and 0 bases from J, with 5 bases between. This CDR3 has 13 residues. CDR3 coding DNA: TGCGCCAGCAGCTGGGCTAGCACAGATACGCAGTATTTT. Residues: CASSWASTDTQYF.

A few counts support this clone. The V gene is TRBV4-2, the J gene TRBJ2-1, with TRBD2 matching over 11 bases. CDR1 LGHNA and CDR2 YNFKEQ come from the germline V gene. V lost 7 bases to trimming and J lost 4 bases; unmatched junction nucleotides: 3. There are 14 residues in the CDR3. CDR3 loop: CASTLAGGYNEQFF. CDR3 bases: TGTGCCAGCACCCTAGCGGGAGGATACAATGAGCAGTTCTTC.

This clone was found a few times. The chain couples TRBV5-4 to TRBJ2-5; TRBD2 agrees at 8 bases. Per the germline V gene, CDR1 is SGHNT and CDR2 is YYREEE (reference sequence). V lost 0 bases and J lost 1; bases outside the gene matches: 8. The CDR3 totals 17 residues. CDR3 in amino acids: CASSLGKLAELQETQYF. CDR3 nucleotides: TGTGCCAGCAGCTTGGGTAAACTAGCGGAACTCCAAGAGACCCAGTACTTC.

CDR3 protein: CASSLEARSYEQYF. The DNA for the CDR3 is TGTGCCAGCAGTTTGGAGGCTCGCTCCTACGAGCAGTACTTC. J is TRBJ2-7 and V is TRBV27; tentatively, D is TRBD2 (5 bases). Trimming stripped 3 bases from V and 0 bases from J, with 9 bases between. The CDR3 runs to 14 residues. Germline V gene sequence: CDR1 MNHEY, CDR2 SMNVEV (reference sequence).

The chain carries TRBV19 and TRBJ1-2, with TRBD1 as a possible D gene (5 bases). Germline V gene lookup returns CDR1 LNHDA and CDR2 SQIVND (reference sequence). This CDR3 is 13 amino acids long. V lost 1 base and J 7 bases, leaving 10 bases between the germline ends. Here the CDR3 reads CASSIVPGPGYTF. The CDR3 bases are TGTGCCAGTAGTATAGTCCCAGGGCCTGGCTACACCTTC.

The chain combines TRBV9 with TRBJ1-1; 9 nucleotides line up with TRBD1. V was pared by 4 bases and J by 1 base, with 8 bases of the junction left unmatched. The germline CDR1 and CDR2 sequences are SGDLS and YYNGEE. The CDR3 length is 16 residues. DNA of the CDR3: TGTGCCAGCAGCCCCGGGACAGGGCGCACGAACACTGAAGCTTTCTTT. Residues: CASSPGTGRTNTEAFF. Variable domain in full (rest from reference TRBV9 and TRBJ1-1): DSGVTQTPKHLITATGQRVTLRCSPRSGDLSVYWYQQSLDQGLQFLIQYYNGEERAKGNILERFSAQQFPDLHSELNLSSLELGDSALYFCASSPGTGRTNTEAFFGQGTRLTVV.